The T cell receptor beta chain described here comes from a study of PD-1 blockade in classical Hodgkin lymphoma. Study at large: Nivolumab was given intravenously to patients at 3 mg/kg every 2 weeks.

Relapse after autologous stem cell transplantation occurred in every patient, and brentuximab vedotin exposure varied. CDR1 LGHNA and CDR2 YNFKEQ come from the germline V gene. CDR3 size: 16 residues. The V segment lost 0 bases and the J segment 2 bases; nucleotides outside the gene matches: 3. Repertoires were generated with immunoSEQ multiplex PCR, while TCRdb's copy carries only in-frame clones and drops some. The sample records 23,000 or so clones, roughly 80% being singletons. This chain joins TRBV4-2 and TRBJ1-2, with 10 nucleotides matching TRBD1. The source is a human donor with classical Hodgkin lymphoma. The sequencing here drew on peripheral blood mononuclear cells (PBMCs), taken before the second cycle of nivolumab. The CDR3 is CASSQEGQGRNYGYTF. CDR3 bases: TGTGCCAGCAGCCAAGAGGGACAGGGGAGGAACTATGGCTACACCTTC.